The source of this T cell receptor beta chain is a study of brain T cells in children with intractable seizures. Findings and limits, study-wide: Pre- and post-surgery blood differed in depth, so pre-surgery absences may be undersampling.

On this clone itself: Its antigen is undetermined.

Sequencing was limited to surgery cases with top T cell transcript signatures in brain tissue. Patients received at least one anti-epileptic drug before surgery. Assay used: immunoSEQ multiplex PCR; TCRdb lists only in-frame clones, some missing. The top ten clones hold around 6.6% of a sample with some 20,000 clones, roughly 94% of them seen once. Germline V CDR1 and CDR2: MNHEY, SVGAGI. V shed 5 bases, J shed 4 bases, and the junction held 6 bases outside the gene matches. The length of the CDR3 is 15 residues. This chain joins TRBV6-5 and TRBJ2-3, with 10 bases fitting TRBD2. The sample was peripheral blood, taken at surgery. The source is a boy aged 5-17 years with focal cortical dysplasia and intractable seizures. CDR3 in amino acids: CASSLVAGGPDTQYF. The CDR3 DNA is TGTGCCAGCAGTCTAGTAGCGGGAGGCCCAGATACGCAGTATTTT.